One and the same sample provided the 11 T cell receptor beta chains below, sequenced in a study of CD8 T cells in Susac syndrome. The RNA, about 0.5 to 1 ug, was put through reverse transcription using random hexamers. TCRdb re-called the immunoSEQ multiplex PCR reads through MiXCR, storing one row per CDR3 protein. Counted here are some 120,000 distinct CDR3 sequences, about 96% occurring once; the ten biggest clones make up roughly 0.11%. The specimen was CD4+ T cells from PBMCs. These receptors came from a human donor in good health.

The J gene is TRBJ2-4, the V gene TRBV24-1; no reliable D call. CDR1 KGHDR and CDR2 SFDVKD come from the germline V gene. The CDR3 extends over 15 amino acids. V was shortened by 6 bases and J by 6 bases, with 17 bases between the two germline ends. CDR3 DNA: TGTGCCACCAGTTCGGCAGGTCTTAATGGAAACATTCAGTACTTC. This codes for CATSSAGLNGNIQYF.

This sequence joins TRBV12-3 or TRBV12-4 and TRBJ2-3, with D possibly being TRBD1 or TRBD2 (6 bases each). CDR3 length equals 14 residues. Deletions cut 3 bases from V and 2 bases from J, with 9 bases between. The DNA of the CDR3 is TGTGCCAGCAGTTTGGGGGGCTCCACAGATACGCAGTATTTT. This encodes CASSLGGSTDTQYF.

The chain carries TRBV4-1 and TRBJ1-1, with a possible D match to TRBD1 (5 bases). In germline, CDR1 is MGHRA, CDR2 YSYEKL. This CDR3 is built from 15 residues. Trimming cost V 1 base and J 5 bases, with 14 bases left between them. CDR3: CASSQARDVWTEAFF. The CDR3 DNA sequence: TGCGCCAGCAGCCAAGCCAGGGATGTGTGGACTGAAGCTTTCTTT.

V and J are TRBV20-1 and TRBJ2-2; TRBD2 matches at 15 bases. Germline trimming cut 5 bases from V and 7 bases from J; bases unmatched to any gene: 5. Germline V CDR1 and CDR2: DFQATT, SNEGSKA (reference sequence). This CDR3 spans 15 amino acids. Here the CDR3 DNA reads TGCAGTGCTTGGGGACTAGCGGGAGGTCACGGGGAGCTGTTTTTT. Its protein is CSAWGLAGGHGELFF.

This CDR3 reads CSVETDSSEQYF. For the CDR3, the DNA is TGCAGCGTCGAAACCGACAGCAGCGAGCAGTACTTC. The J gene is TRBJ2-7, the V gene TRBV29-1; D is possibly TRBD1 (5 bases). This CDR3 contains 12 residues. Looked up from germline, CDR1 is SQVTM and CDR2 is ANQGSEA. Trimming took 6 bases from V and 6 from J, leaving 15 bases between them.

The rearrangement links TRBV5-4 to TRBJ2-5; 10 bases agree with TRBD2. Trimming took 5 bases from V and 4 from J; bases not matched to a gene: 8. The CDR3 length is 15 residues. Per germline, CDR1 SGHNT and CDR2 YYREEE (reference sequence). The chain's CDR3 is CASSLTLAGRETQYF. The CDR3 DNA follows: TGTGCCAGCAGTTTAACACTAGCGGGAAGAGAGACCCAGTACTTC.

Concerning this clonotype itself: Relative to the germline gene, one junction end is altered; a read error may explain this. This chain links TRBV7-2 with TRBJ2-5; possible D gene TRBD2, 5 bases. In germline, CDR1 is SGHTA, CDR2 FQGNSA. The CDR3 length is 14 residues. The CDR3 loop reads CASSLDSRGEAQYF. CDR3 coding DNA: TGTGCCAGCAGCCTGGACTCTCGGGGAGAGGCCCAGTACTTC. The entire variable domain, with the rest obtained from reference TRBV7-2 and TRBJ2-5, is as follows: GAGVSQSPSNKVTEKGKDVELRCDPISGHTALYWYRQSLGQGLEFLIYFQGNSAPDKSGLPSDRFSAERTGGSVSTLTIQRTQQEDSAVYLCASSLDSRGEAQYFGPGTRLLVL.

The gene calls are TRBV20-1 and TRBJ2-1; 8 bases fit TRBD2. CDR3 size: 12 residues. After removal of 7 bases from V and 7 bases from J, the junction contained 6 bases not matched to a gene. The germline gives CDR1 DFQATT, CDR2 SNEGSKA (reference sequence). Written as DNA, the CDR3 is TGCAGTGTAGTAACTAGCGGAAATGAGCAGTTCTTC. Translation: CSVVTSGNEQFF.

The chain has TRBV19 and TRBJ2-7, with 7 bases matching TRBD2. With V trimmed by 3 bases and J by 1 base, 3 bases remained unmatched. Looked up from germline, CDR1 is LNHDA and CDR2 is SQIVND (reference sequence). The CDR3 covers 14 residues. The CDR3 DNA reads as TGTGCCAGTAGTATTGCGGGGGAGTCCTACGAGCAGTACTTC. This translates into CASSIAGESYEQYF.

This chain connects TRBV4-1 to TRBJ2-1; possibly TRBD2 for D (6 bases). The CDR3 covers 18 residues. Trimming shortened V by 1 base and J by 0 bases, and 16 bases separated the two germline ends. Germline CDR1 reads MGHRA; CDR2 reads YSYEKL. Here the CDR3 DNA reads TGCGCCAGCAGCCAAGCCCTCTCTAGCGTCAGCTCCTACAATGAGCAGTTCTTC. This gives the protein CASSQALSSVSSYNEQFF.

The rearrangement joins TRBV3-1 to TRBJ1-2; a possible D gene is TRBD1 (5 bases). CDR1 is LGHDT and CDR2 is YNNKEL in the germline V gene (reference sequence). The length of the CDR3 is 15 residues. V dropped 4 bases and J dropped 3 bases, with 15 bases sitting between them. This chain's CDR3 is CASSPFSGEYYGYTF. The CDR3, as DNA: TGTGCCAGCAGCCCCTTCTCGGGGGAGTACTATGGCTACACCTTC.